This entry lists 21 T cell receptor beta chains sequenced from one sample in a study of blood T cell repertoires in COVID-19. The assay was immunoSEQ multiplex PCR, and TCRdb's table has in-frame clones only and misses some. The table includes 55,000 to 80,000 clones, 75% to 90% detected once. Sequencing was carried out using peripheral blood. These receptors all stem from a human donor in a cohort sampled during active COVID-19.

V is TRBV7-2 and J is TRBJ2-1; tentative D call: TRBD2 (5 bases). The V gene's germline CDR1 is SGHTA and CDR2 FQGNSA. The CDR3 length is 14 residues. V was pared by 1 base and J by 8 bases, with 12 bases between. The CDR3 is CASSLVGSVHEQFF. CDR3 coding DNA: TGTGCCAGCAGCTTAGTGGGTAGCGTCCATGAGCAGTTCTTC.

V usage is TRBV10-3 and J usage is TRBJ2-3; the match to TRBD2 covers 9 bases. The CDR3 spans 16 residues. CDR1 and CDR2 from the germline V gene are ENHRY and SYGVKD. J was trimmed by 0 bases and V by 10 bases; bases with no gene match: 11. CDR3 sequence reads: CATSLGRGGSTDTQYF. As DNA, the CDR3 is TGTGCCACCTCCCTAGGGCGGGGGGGAAGCACAGATACGCAGTATTTT.

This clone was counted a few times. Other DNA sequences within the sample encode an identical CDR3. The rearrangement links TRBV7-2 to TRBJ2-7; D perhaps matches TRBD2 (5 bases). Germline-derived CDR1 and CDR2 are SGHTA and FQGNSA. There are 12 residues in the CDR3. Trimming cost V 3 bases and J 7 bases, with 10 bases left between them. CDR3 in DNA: TGTGCCAGCAGCTTTGACCGGAGGGAGCAGTACTTC. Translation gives CASSFDRREQYF.

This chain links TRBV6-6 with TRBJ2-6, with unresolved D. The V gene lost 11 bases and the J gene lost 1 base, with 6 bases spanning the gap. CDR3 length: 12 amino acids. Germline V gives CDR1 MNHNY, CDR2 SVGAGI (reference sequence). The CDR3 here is CAAFSGANVLTF. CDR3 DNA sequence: TGTGCCGCGTTTTCTGGGGCCAACGTCCTGACTTTC.

CDR3 sequence reads: CASSMTGGMRAPSPYEQYF. Written as DNA, the CDR3 is TGTGCCAGCAGCATGACAGGGGGGATGAGGGCCCCCAGCCCCTACGAGCAGTACTTC. V and J are TRBV11-3 and TRBJ2-7; 9 bases line up with TRBD1. After removal of 5 bases from V and 2 bases from J, the junction contained 19 bases not matched to a gene. The CDR3 covers 19 residues. CDR1 is SGHNT and CDR2 is YENEEA in the germline V gene.

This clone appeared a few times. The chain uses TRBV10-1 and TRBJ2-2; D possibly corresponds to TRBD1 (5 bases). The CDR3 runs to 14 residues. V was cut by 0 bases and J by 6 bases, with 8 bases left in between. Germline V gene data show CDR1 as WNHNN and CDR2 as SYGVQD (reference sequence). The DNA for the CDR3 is TGCGCCAGCAGTGAGTCGCAGGGTCCCGGGGAGCTGTTTTTT. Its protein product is CASSESQGPGELFF.

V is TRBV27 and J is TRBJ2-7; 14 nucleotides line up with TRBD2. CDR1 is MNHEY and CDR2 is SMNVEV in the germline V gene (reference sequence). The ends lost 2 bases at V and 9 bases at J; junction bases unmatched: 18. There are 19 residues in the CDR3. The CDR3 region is CASSLRVTGTSGSSLAQYF. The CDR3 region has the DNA TGTGCCAGCAGTTTAAGGGTGACCGGGACTAGCGGGAGTTCTCTTGCGCAGTACTTC.

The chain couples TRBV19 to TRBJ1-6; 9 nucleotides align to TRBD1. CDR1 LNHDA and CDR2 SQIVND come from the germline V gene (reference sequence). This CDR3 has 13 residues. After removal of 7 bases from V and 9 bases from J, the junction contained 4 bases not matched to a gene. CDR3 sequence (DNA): TGTGCCAGTACCGGGACAGGGAGTTCACCCCTCCACTTT. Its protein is CASTGTGSSPLHF. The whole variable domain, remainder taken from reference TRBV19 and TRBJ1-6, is DGGITQSPKYLFRKEGQNVTLSCEQNLNHDAMYWYRQDPGQGLRLIYYSQIVNDFQKGDIAEGYSVSREKKESFPLTVTSAQKNPTAFYLCASTGTGSSPLHFGNGTRLTVT.

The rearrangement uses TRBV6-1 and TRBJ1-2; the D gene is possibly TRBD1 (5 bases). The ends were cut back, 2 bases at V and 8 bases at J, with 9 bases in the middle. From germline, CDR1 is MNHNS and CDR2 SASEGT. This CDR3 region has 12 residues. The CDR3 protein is CASSEIYRGYTF. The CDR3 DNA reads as TGTGCCAGCAGTGAAATCTACAGGGGCTACACCTTC.

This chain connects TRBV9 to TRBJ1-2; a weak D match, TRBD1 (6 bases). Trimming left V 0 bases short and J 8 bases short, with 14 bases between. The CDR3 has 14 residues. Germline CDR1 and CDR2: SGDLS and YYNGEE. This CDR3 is CASSVEGQSIGYTF. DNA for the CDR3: TGTGCCAGCAGCGTAGAAGGACAGAGTATAGGCTACACCTTC.

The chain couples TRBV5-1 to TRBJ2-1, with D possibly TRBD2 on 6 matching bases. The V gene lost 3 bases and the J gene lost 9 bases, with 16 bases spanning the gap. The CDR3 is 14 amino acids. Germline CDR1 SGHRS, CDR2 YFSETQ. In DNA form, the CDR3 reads TGCGCCAGCAGCTGGGAGGACCCCGTCGGTGAGCAGTTCTTC. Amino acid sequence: CASSWEDPVGEQFF.

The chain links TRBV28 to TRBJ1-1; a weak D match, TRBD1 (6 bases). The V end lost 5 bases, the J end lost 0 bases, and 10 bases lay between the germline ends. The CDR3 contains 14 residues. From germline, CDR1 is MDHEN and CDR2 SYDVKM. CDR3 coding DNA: TGTGCCAGCAGTGTGACAGGATTGAACACTGAAGCTTTCTTT. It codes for CASSVTGLNTEAFF.

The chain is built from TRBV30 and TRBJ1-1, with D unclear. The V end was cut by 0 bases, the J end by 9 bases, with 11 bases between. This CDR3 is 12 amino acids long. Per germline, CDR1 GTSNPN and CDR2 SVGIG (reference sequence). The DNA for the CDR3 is TGTGCCTGGAGTGTACGGTATAAGCAAGCTTTCTTT. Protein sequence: CAWSVRYKQAFF. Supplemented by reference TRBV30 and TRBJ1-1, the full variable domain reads SQTIHQWPATLVQPVGSPLSLECTVEGTSNPNLYWYRQAAGRGLQLLFYSVGIGQISSEVPQNLSASRPQDRQFILSSKKLLLSDSGFYLCAWSVRYKQAFFGQGTRLTVV.

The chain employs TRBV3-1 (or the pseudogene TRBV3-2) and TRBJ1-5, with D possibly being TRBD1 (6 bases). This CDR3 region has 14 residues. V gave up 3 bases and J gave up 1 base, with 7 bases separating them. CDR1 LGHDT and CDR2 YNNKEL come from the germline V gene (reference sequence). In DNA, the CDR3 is TGTGCCAGCAGCCAGGGACAAAGCAATCAGCCCCAGCATTTT. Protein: CASSQGQSNQPQHF.

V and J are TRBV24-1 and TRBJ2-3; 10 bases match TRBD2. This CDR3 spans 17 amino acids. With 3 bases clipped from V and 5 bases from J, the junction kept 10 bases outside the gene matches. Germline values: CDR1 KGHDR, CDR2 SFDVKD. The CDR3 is CATSDAPGTSDKDTQYF. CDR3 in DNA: TGTGCCACCAGTGATGCCCCCGGGACTAGCGATAAAGATACGCAGTATTTT.

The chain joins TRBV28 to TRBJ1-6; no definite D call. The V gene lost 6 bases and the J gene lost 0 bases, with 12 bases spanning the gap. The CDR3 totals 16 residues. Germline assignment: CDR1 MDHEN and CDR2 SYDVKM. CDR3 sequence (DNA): TGTGCCAGCAGAATACGACACTTCTCCTATAATTCACCCCTCCACTTT. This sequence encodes CASRIRHFSYNSPLHF.

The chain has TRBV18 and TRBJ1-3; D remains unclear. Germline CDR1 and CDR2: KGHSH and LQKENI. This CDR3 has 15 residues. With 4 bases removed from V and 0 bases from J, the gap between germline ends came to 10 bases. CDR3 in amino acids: CASSLARSSGNTIYF. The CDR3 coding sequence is TGTGCCAGCTCACTTGCCCGGAGCTCTGGAAACACCATATATTTT. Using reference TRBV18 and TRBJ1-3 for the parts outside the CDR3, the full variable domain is NAGVMQNPRHLVRRRGQEARLRCSPMKGHSHVYWYRQLPEEGLKFMVYLQKENIIDESGMPKERFSAEFPKEGPSILRIQQVVRGDSAAYFCASSLARSSGNTIYFGEGSWLTVV.

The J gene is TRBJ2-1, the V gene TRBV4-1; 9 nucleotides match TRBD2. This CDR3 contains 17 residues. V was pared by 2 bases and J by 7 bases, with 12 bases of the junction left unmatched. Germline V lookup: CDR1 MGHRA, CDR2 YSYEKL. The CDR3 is CASSQSPRAGGQNEQFF. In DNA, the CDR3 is TGCGCCAGCAGCCAATCTCCGCGCGCGGGAGGGCAGAATGAGCAGTTCTTC.

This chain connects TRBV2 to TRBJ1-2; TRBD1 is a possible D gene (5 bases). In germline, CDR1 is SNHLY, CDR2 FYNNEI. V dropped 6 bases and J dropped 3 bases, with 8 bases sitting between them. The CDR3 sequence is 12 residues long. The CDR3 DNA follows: TGTGCCAGCAGGGGGGGAGACTATGGCTACACCTTC. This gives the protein CASRGGDYGYTF.

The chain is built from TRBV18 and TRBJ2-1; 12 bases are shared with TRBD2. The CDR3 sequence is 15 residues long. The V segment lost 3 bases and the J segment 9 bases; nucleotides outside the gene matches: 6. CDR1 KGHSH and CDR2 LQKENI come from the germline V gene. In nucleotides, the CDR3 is TGTGCCAGCTCACCCACTAGCGGGAGGTTTAGTGAGCAGTTCTTC. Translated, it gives CASSPTSGRFSEQFF.

The CDR3 nucleotides are TGCAGCATTACCGGGACAGGGACCCACGAGCAGTACTTC. This sequence encodes CSITGTGTHEQYF. The chain carries TRBV29-1 and TRBJ2-7; TRBD1 matches at 9 bases. V dropped 8 bases and J dropped 5; count of bases not matched to a gene: 10. The CDR3 totals 13 residues. Germline V gene lookup returns CDR1 SQVTM and CDR2 ANQGSEA.